This TCR beta chain derives from a study of CD8+CD57+ T cells in acquired aplastic anemia. The overall study: Recorded DNA amounts for sorted CD4+ and CD8+ cells had an average of approximately 3 ug. Notes on the study in general: Overlap between patients and controls comprised 25 to 30 CD8+ CDR3 sequences.

Profiling of TCR beta VDJ combinations and CDR3 sequences used genomic DNA as template. TCRdb re-called the reads with MiXCR, one entry per CDR3 protein. The table has about 220,000 distinct CDR3 sequences, 34% seen once; the top ten hold 1% to 1.3%. The CDR3 has 13 amino acids. The V gene's germline CDR1 is DFQATT and CDR2 SNEGSKA (reference sequence). Losses at the gene ends were 1 base for V and 12 bases for J; bases not matched to a gene: 8. Points on this clonotype: The target antigen is unknown.

Sequencing was done on a sample of sorted CD4+, CD8+, or CD8+CD57+ T cells (not recorded which) from PBMCs. The sequence came from a human donor in good health, serving as a control. This sequence joins TRBV20-1 and TRBJ1-2; 10 nucleotides match TRBD1. The CDR3 nucleotides read TGCAGTGCTAGAGCCGGGACAGGGGTAGGAAACACCTTC. Its protein is CSARAGTGVGNTF.